These 12 T cell receptor beta chains originate from one sample sequenced in a study of identical twins (dated by TCRdb to about 2016). Libraries were built with 5' RACE. The reads were generated on an Illumina HiSeq 2000. Using fastp at Q25 and MiXCR, TCRdb reprocessed the public reads and kept productive beta chains. A single entry per CDR3 protein holds the most common genes and DNA from its merged rows. The sample data list approximately 670,000 distinct CDR3 sequences, and around 6.1% of these were observed just once. The leading ten clones occupy around 1.7% of the sample. Material for sequencing was naive T cells sorted from blood. What the cell subset or site label conveys for this sample: cells isolated with a human naive T-cell isolation kit. The receptors shown here come from a man aged 18 to 29 in good health.

This clonotype appeared a few times. Here the CDR3 reads CASSYRGGIYGYTF. For the CDR3, the DNA is TGTGCCAGCAGTTACAGGGGGGGTATCTATGGCTACACCTTC. The chain couples TRBV27 to TRBJ1-2, with 8 bases fitting TRBD1. This CDR3 spans 14 amino acids. Germline values: CDR1 MNHEY, CDR2 SMNVEV (reference sequence). V dropped 4 bases and J dropped 4; count of bases not matched to a gene: 5.

V is TRBV25-1 and J is TRBJ2-2; D unresolved. V was shortened by 6 bases and J by 2 bases, with 7 bases between the two germline ends. The CDR3 consists of 13 residues. Germline lookup yields CDR1 MGHDK and CDR2 SYGVNS. The CDR3 region is CASRGINTGELFF. CDR3 DNA: TGTGCCAGCAGAGGAATAAACACCGGGGAGCTGTTTTTT.

In regard to this clonotype: With a much larger clone just one base away, this may be a read error. This sequence joins TRBV6-2 or TRBV6-3 and TRBJ1-5; D is ambiguous. The germline V and J ends were trimmed by 6 bases and 9 bases, with 12 bases remaining between them. CDR1 is MNHEY and CDR2 is SVGEGT in the germline V gene. This CDR3 spans 12 amino acids. CDR3 protein: CASRQDEGPQHF. The CDR3 coding sequence is TGTGCCAGCAGGCAAGATGAGGGGCCCCAGCATTTT.

This clonotype was found many times. The genes are TRBV5-5 and TRBJ1-2; the D is unclear. Germline V gives CDR1 SGHKS, CDR2 YYEKEE (reference sequence). The V end was cut by 4 bases, the J end by 7 bases, with 14 bases between. The CDR3 spans 13 residues. The CDR3 DNA reads as TGTGCCAGCAGCCTGGGTAGTATTGGTGGCTACACCTTC. Its translation: CASSLGSIGGYTF.

This clonotype has at least ten counts. V and J are TRBV9 and TRBJ2-1; the D gene is possibly TRBD2 (6 bases). CDR1 is SGDLS and CDR2 is YYNGEE in the germline V gene. V gave up 4 bases and J gave up 5 bases, with 16 bases separating them. This CDR3 has 15 amino acids. Here the CDR3 DNA reads TGTGCCAGCAGCCGGAGCGGGTTCCAGAACAATGAGCAGTTCTTC. Translating it yields CASSRSGFQNNEQFF.

This clonotype was found many times. One junction end does not reproduce the germline sequence, and a read error may be involved. The chain couples TRBV12-3 or TRBV12-4 to TRBJ2-1; 10 bases match TRBD2. The CDR3 length is 14 residues. The CDR3: CASSLAGVGDEQFF. The CDR3 coding sequence is TGTGCCAGCAGTCTAGCGGGGGTCGGCGATGAGCAGTTCTTC.

This clonotype was observed many times. The V and J genes are TRBV29-1 and TRBJ2-3; maybe TRBD2 (5 bases). Germline CDR1 is SQVTM and CDR2 is ANQGSEA. CDR3 length: 13 residues. V shed 4 bases and J shed 7 bases, with 15 bases lying between them. CDR3 bases: TGCAGCGTTGGAGGGTTAGCTCAAAATACGCAGTATTTT. It yields the protein CSVGGLAQNTQYF.

This clonotype was seen at least ten times. The CDR3 loop reads CAISDLSSLNEQFF. CDR3 sequence (DNA): TGTGCCATCAGTGACCTTTCTAGTCTCAATGAGCAGTTCTTC. This chain connects TRBV10-3 to TRBJ2-1; the D is unclear. V lost 3 bases, J lost 6 bases, and 12 bases lay in between. The CDR3 extends over 14 amino acids. Germline values: CDR1 ENHRY, CDR2 SYGVKD.

The chain links TRBV4-3 to TRBJ2-5; 10 positions agree with TRBD2. V shed 0 bases, J shed 4 bases, and the junction held 11 bases outside the gene matches. CDR1 is LGHNA and CDR2 is YSLEER in the germline V gene. This CDR3 is built from 18 residues. The CDR3 DNA sequence: TGCGCCAGCAGCCAAGATCGCCCGGCTAGCGGGAGCTCAGAGACCCAGTACTTC. It encodes CASSQDRPASGSSETQYF.

CDR3 DNA: TGTGCCAGCAGCTTAGTTTCGGGACAGGGGTACGAGCAGTACTTC. It encodes CASSLVSGQGYEQYF. J is TRBJ2-7 and V is TRBV11-2, with 10 bases fitting TRBD1. Germline trimming cut 1 base from V and 4 bases from J; bases unmatched to any gene: 4. Germline V CDR1 and CDR2: SGHAT, FQNNGV. This CDR3 comprises 15 residues.

At least ten counts were recorded for this clonotype. This chain links TRBV9 with TRBJ2-3; no firm D call. Between the trimmed V and J ends, which lost 3 bases and 5 bases, there was a span of 10 bases. CDR3 length: 13 amino acids. Germline V gene data show CDR1 as SGDLS and CDR2 as YYNGEE. CDR3 coding DNA: TGTGCCAGCAGCGACCCTGTTGAAGATACGCAGTATTTT. Residues: CASSDPVEDTQYF.

The chain is built from TRBV29-1 and TRBJ2-5; TRBD2 matches at 14 bases. The CDR3 contains 15 residues. From germline, CDR1 is SQVTM and CDR2 ANQGSEA. Trimming at V came to 7 bases and at J to 6 bases, leaving 10 bases not matched to a gene. CDR3 sequence: CSARVGTSGSKTQYF. CDR3 DNA sequence: TGCAGCGCAAGAGTGGGGACTAGCGGGAGCAAGACCCAGTACTTC.